Below are 5 T cell receptor beta chains sequenced from a single sample in a study of blood T cell repertoires in COVID-19. Only in-frame clones appear in the TCRdb table, and some are missing; sequencing was by immunoSEQ multiplex PCR. The profile shows hundreds of thousands of clones, around 81% of them singletons. The sample taken for sequencing was PBMCs or T cells enriched from blood (not recorded which). The source of these receptors is a woman aged 40 to 50 with acute COVID-19.

V and J are TRBV14 and TRBJ1-5; D not certain. This CDR3 spans 13 amino acids. Trimming pared 4 bases from V and 4 bases from J, leaving 8 bases between. Germline CDR1 SGHDN, CDR2 FVKESK. In DNA form, the CDR3 reads TGTGCCAGCAGCCTCTCCCGTAATCAGCCCCAGCATTTT. Translation gives CASSLSRNQPQHF.

The CDR3 here is CASSLGTSSDEQFF. CDR3 coding DNA: TGTGCCAGCAGCTTAGGGACTAGCAGTGATGAGCAGTTCTTC. The V call is TRBV7-8, the J call TRBJ2-1; the match to TRBD2 covers 8 bases. The CDR3 consists of 14 residues. Germline V CDR1 and CDR2: SGHVS, FQNEAQ. V lost 1 base to trimming and J lost 8 bases; unmatched junction nucleotides: 4.

The chain recombines TRBV24-1 with TRBJ1-5; the D gene is possibly TRBD1 (5 bases). The CDR3 loop spans 15 amino acids. CDR1 KGHDR and CDR2 SFDVKD come from the germline V gene. The V end was cut by 5 bases, the J end by 2 bases, with 12 bases between. The CDR3 region is CATSARGWGNQPQHF. CDR3 DNA sequence: TGTGCCACCAGTGCTAGGGGTTGGGGCAATCAGCCCCAGCATTTT.

The chain joins TRBV10-3 to TRBJ1-5, with D uncertain. The CDR3 is made up of 12 amino acids. The V gene's germline CDR1 is ENHRY and CDR2 SYGVKD. The V end was cut by 3 bases, the J end by 7 bases, with 7 bases between. The CDR3 reads CAISDGEQPQHF. The CDR3 DNA is TGTGCCATCAGTGATGGAGAGCAGCCCCAGCATTTT.

The chain carries TRBV5-1 and TRBJ1-4; 9 nucleotides line up with TRBD1. J lost 1 base, V lost 4 bases, and 5 bases had no gene match. Germline V CDR1 and CDR2: SGHRS, YFSETQ. This CDR3 is built from 16 residues. Here the CDR3 reads CASSRRQGETNEKLFF. Here the CDR3 DNA reads TGCGCCAGCAGCAGGAGACAGGGGGAAACTAATGAAAAACTGTTTTTT. Variable domain in full (rest from reference TRBV5-1 and TRBJ1-4): KAGVTQTPRYLIKTRGQQVTLSCSPISGHRSVSWYQQTPGQGLQFLFEYFSETQRNKGNFPGRFSGRQFSNSRSEMNVSTLELGDSALYLCASSRRQGETNEKLFFGSGTQLSVL.